This T cell receptor (beta chain) comes out of a study of T cells in localized non-small cell lung cancer (dated by TCRdb to the early 2020s). Looking at the study overall: Comparing tumors with uninvolved tumor-adjacent lungs, the study looked at the T cell repertoires of approximately 250 patients with early-stage NSCLC. The cohort was made up of approximately 250 treatment-naive NSCLC patients whose localized lung tumors had been resected. Of the NSCLC patients, approximately 130 were male and roughly 100 were female, and the mean age was approximately 66 years. General conclusions and limits of the study: Uninvolved tumor-adjacent lung showed the highest T cell clonality, higher than tumor, which suggests more focused antigenic responses in the uninvolved tumor-adjacent lung. Higher blood T cell density associated with longer overall survival, while higher adjacent-lung clonality associated with shorter survival. A median of 57 of the top 100 tumor clones turned up in the paired uninvolved adjacent lung, and some 28 of those clones also ranked among the top 100 of that same adjacent lung. Multi-region tumor sequencing was not performed, so intratumor heterogeneity could not be excluded. Because the study design was exploratory, TCR variables were selected using unadjusted p-values without false-discovery rate correction.

TCR beta CDR3 regions were sequenced from DNA using the immunoSEQ Assay. The original pipeline was this. To compute T cell density, TCR beta template counts were normalized to usable DNA, which was estimated by amplifying housekeeping genes. Richness was estimated with the preseqR package, extrapolating to 400,000 templates for PBMC samples and 120,000 templates for tissue samples. Clonality was taken to be one minus Pielou's evenness. Tissue-enriched TCRs were identified through differential abundance testing performed on productive amino-acid clonotypes, with a minimum total count of 5 and an alpha of 0.1. The Jaccard Index and the Morisita Overlap Index were used to quantify repertoire overlap between compartments. GLIPH grouped TCR beta CDR3s together with public tetramer-defined viral CDR3s, and a viral motif had to include at least three viral sequences and show V-gene enrichment. TCRdb's version of the immuneACCESS table is confined to in-frame rearrangements and falls short of the full clone set. An unresolved V gene accounts for under half of the shortfall where checked; the remainder is of unknown origin. V and J calls and clone size are those listed in that table; D and trimming were worked out from the DNA. The sample table holds about 4,800 clones, of which about 29% were seen once. The top ten clonotypes cover approximately 9.7% of the sample.

The sample holds a few counts of this clone. It has no known antigen specificity. The record has no base qualities; no much larger clone is one base away. At diagnosis, peripheral blood, uninvolved tumor-adjacent lung and tumor were collected and stored as a combination of fresh-frozen and FFPE material. The sequenced sample was lung tumor tissue, obtained before any cancer treatment. This sequence was found in a woman aged 40-69 years with stage II squamous cell lung carcinoma.

The CDR3: CASSELMGTYQPQHF. The nucleotide sequence is TGTGCCAGCAGTGAACTCATGGGGACATATCAGCCCCAGCATTTT. The rearrangement combines TRBV6-1 with TRBJ1-5; the D gene is possibly TRBD1, with 6 bases matching. The CDR3 goes from the cysteine to the phenylalanine over 15 residues. The entry retains the CDR3 DNA only, 45 bases that are in frame from base 1. V is pared back by 2 bases and J by 5 bases, with 13 bases lying between the germline termini. Looking up the germline V gene yields CDR1 MNHNS and CDR2 SASEGT.